Its frequency marks the clone carrying this TCR beta chain as medium-sized. Its antigen remains unknown. The CDR3 end lies 3 residues beyond the end of the read and is filled in from the germline J gene. CDR3 length: 15 amino acids. V shed 5 bases, J shed 2 bases, and the junction held 5 bases outside the gene matches. Looked up from germline, CDR1 is SGHVS and CDR2 is FNYEAQ. Some clones are missing from TCRdb's copy, which holds only in-frame ones; the method was immunoSEQ multiplex PCR. This sample contains around 44,000 clones. This sample stems from a study of T cells in women clearing cervical HPV infection. The study's findings and limits: Cases and controls were distinguished at AUC 0.83 by richness and V genes.

The clonotype comes from a woman aged 18 to 75 with a cervical HPV16 infection that either progressed to CIN3+ or cleared (not recorded which). Sequenced material: blood buffy coat. The V gene is TRBV7-6, the J gene TRBJ2-3; 9 bases are a match to TRBD2. The sequenced CDR3 bases are TGTGCCAGCAGCCCCAGCGGGGGGTTCACAGATACG. Translation: CASSPSGGFTDT. The CDR3 in full is CASSPSGGFTDTQYF.